Presented here are 18 T cell receptor beta chains from one specimen sequenced in a study of shared clonotypes between healthy human individuals. Using immunoSEQ multiplex PCR, the repertoire was profiled, and TCRdb retains in-frame clones only, with some absent. In the table there are about 110,000 clones, around 65% of which are singletons. Input material: memory CD8+ T cells sorted from blood. Subset in this sample: CD45RO+ cells pooled with CCR7-negative TemRA cells. Source of these receptors: a woman younger than 45 in good health.

The chain is built from TRBV15 and TRBJ1-2; possibly TRBD1 for D (5 bases). V gave up 0 bases and J gave up 6 bases, with 11 bases separating them. There are 14 residues in the CDR3. Germline V lookup: CDR1 LNHNV, CDR2 YYDKDF (reference sequence). CDR3 region: CATSRDGGSDGYTF. The CDR3 DNA is TGTGCCACCAGCAGAGATGGGGGTTCGGATGGCTACACCTTC.

The chain is built from TRBV29-1 and TRBJ2-3, with D perhaps TRBD1 or TRBD2 (6 bases each). Trimming left V 7 bases short and J 3 bases short, with 14 bases between. Germline assignment: CDR1 SQVTM and CDR2 ANQGSEA. The CDR3 runs to 13 residues. The DNA for the CDR3 is TGCAGCGGTTGGGGGGCTTCGACAGATACGCAGTATTTT. The encoded protein is CSGWGASTDTQYF.

This clone was seen just once. The chain employs TRBV11-2 and TRBJ2-1; TRBD1 agrees at 8 bases. Unmatched junction bases numbered 5, after V lost 3 bases and J lost 4 bases. The length of the CDR3 is 15 residues. In germline, CDR1 is SGHAT, CDR2 FQNNGV. The CDR3 spells CASSFTHRGYNEQFF. The CDR3 DNA reads as TGTGCCAGCAGCTTTACCCACAGGGGGTACAATGAGCAGTTCTTC.

This chain joins TRBV5-1 and TRBJ1-2, with a tentative D call TRBD1 (6 bases). Trimming left V 0 bases short and J 6 bases short, with 9 bases between. CDR3 size: 13 residues. The germline CDR1 and CDR2 sequences are SGHRS and YFSETQ. CDR3 coding DNA: TGCGCCAGCAGCTTGGACAGGGAAAATGGCTACACCTTC. Its translation is CASSLDRENGYTF.

The chain employs TRBV5-4 and TRBJ2-5; D is undetermined. This CDR3 is built from 13 residues. The ends were cut back, 0 bases at V and 4 bases at J, with 7 bases in the middle. CDR1 and CDR2 from the germline V gene are SGHNT and YYREEE (reference sequence). This CDR3 is CASSLEALETQYF. As DNA, the CDR3 is TGTGCCAGCAGCTTGGAAGCCCTAGAGACCCAGTACTTC.

The chain uses TRBV20-1 and TRBJ2-1; D remains unclear. The CDR3 is made up of 11 amino acids. V was trimmed by 2 bases and J by 10 bases, leaving 9 bases between them. Germline V CDR1 and CDR2: DFQATT, SNEGSKA (reference sequence). CDR3 residues: CSARPEREQFF. The DNA for the CDR3 is TGCAGTGCTAGACCCGAGAGGGAGCAGTTCTTC.

This rearrangement joins TRBV2 to TRBJ2-7; tentatively, D is TRBD2 (6 bases). This CDR3 has 14 amino acids. The V gene lost 11 bases and the J gene lost 2 bases, with 19 bases spanning the gap. Germline V lookup: CDR1 SNHLY, CDR2 FYNNEI. CDR3 residues: CAAGQAGSAYEQYF. The DNA for the CDR3 is TGTGCCGCCGGCCAAGCGGGCTCGGCCTACGAGCAGTACTTC.

This clone was recorded once. The J gene is TRBJ1-1, the V gene TRBV5-1; D may be TRBD1 (6 bases). Germline CDR1 and CDR2: SGHRS and YFSETQ. The germline V and J ends were trimmed by 6 bases and 9 bases, with 12 bases remaining between them. The CDR3 is 11 amino acids. In DNA form, the CDR3 reads TGCGCCAGCACTGAGGGGGGACAAGCTTTCTTT. Its protein is CASTEGGQAFF.

This chain links TRBV7-2 with TRBJ2-7; D is unresolved. CDR1 is SGHTA and CDR2 is FQGNSA in the germline V gene. This CDR3 spans 17 amino acids. The V gene lost 1 base and the J gene lost 2 bases, with 18 bases spanning the gap. The CDR3 here is CASSLVFFPGTTYEQYF. The DNA for the CDR3 is TGTGCCAGCAGCTTAGTTTTTTTTCCGGGCACCACCTACGAGCAGTACTTC.

This clone has just a few counts. This sequence joins TRBV9 and TRBJ2-3; weak D call: TRBD2 (5 bases). Looked up from germline, CDR1 is SGDLS and CDR2 is YYNGEE. The CDR3 runs to 13 residues. Trimming removed 4 bases from V and 2 bases from J, with 8 bases in between. CDR3 loop: CASSPGNTDTQYF. CDR3 nucleotides: TGTGCCAGCAGCCCGGGGAACACAGATACGCAGTATTTT.

V usage is TRBV28 and J usage is TRBJ1-5; 10 positions agree with TRBD1. Trimming removed 5 bases from V and 4 bases from J; junction bases left unmatched: 14. CDR1 and CDR2 from the germline V gene are MDHEN and SYDVKM. The CDR3 spans 18 residues. The chain's CDR3 is CASSTNDRGLGWNQPQHF. In DNA form, the CDR3 reads TGTGCCAGCAGTACCAACGACAGGGGGCTCGGGTGGAATCAGCCCCAGCATTTT.

The J gene is TRBJ2-1, the V gene TRBV6-6; D is possibly TRBD1 (6 bases). The V end was cut by 5 bases, the J end by 6 bases, with 17 bases between. The length of the CDR3 is 15 residues. Germline loops: CDR1 MNHNY, CDR2 SVGAGI (reference sequence). The DNA of the CDR3 is TGTGCCAGCAGTAGCCGACAGGAACCCCCCAATGAGCAGTTCTTC. Protein: CASSSRQEPPNEQFF.

This rearrangement joins TRBV7-9 to TRBJ2-7; the D is unclear. The CDR3 sequence is 16 residues long. In germline, CDR1 is SEHNR, CDR2 FQNEAQ (reference sequence). V lost 2 bases and J lost 0, with 14 bases in between. The DNA for the CDR3 is TGTGCCAGCAGCTTATCTATACGAACACCCTCCTACGAGCAGTACTTC. This sequence encodes CASSLSIRTPSYEQYF.

The chain joins TRBV7-9 to TRBJ2-2; D may be TRBD1 (6 bases). The V gene lost 5 bases and the J gene lost 0 bases, with 10 bases spanning the gap. The CDR3 extends over 15 amino acids. Germline-derived CDR1 and CDR2 are SEHNR and FQNEAQ (reference sequence). The chain's CDR3 is CASSRTAANTGELFF. CDR3 bases: TGTGCCAGCAGCCGGACAGCCGCGAACACCGGGGAGCTGTTTTTT.

The chain has TRBV25-1 and TRBJ2-7; TRBD2 is a possible D gene (6 bases). V lost 8 bases, J lost 0 bases, and 11 bases lay in between. Germline V gene data show CDR1 as MGHDK and CDR2 as SYGVNS. The CDR3 length is 13 residues. The CDR3 here is CASGDSSSYEQYF. The CDR3 DNA sequence: TGTGCCAGCGGGGACTCGAGCTCCTACGAGCAGTACTTC.

This sequence joins TRBV27 and TRBJ2-7, with D hard to call. The CDR3 totals 15 residues. In germline, CDR1 is MNHEY, CDR2 SMNVEV (reference sequence). V was trimmed by 8 bases and J by 5 bases, leaving 22 bases between them. The CDR3 sequence: CASAPWTSRYHEQYF. The DNA for the CDR3 is TGTGCCAGCGCTCCCTGGACCTCTAGGTATCACGAGCAGTACTTC.

The rearrangement links TRBV10-3 to TRBJ2-1; TRBD2 is a possible D gene (5 bases). Germline V CDR1 and CDR2: ENHRY, SYGVKD. The V and J ends lost 3 bases and 0 bases respectively, with 15 bases between them. The CDR3 is 17 amino acids. The CDR3 DNA reads TGTGCCATCAGTGAAGGGAGCGCAACGAGCTCCTACAATGAGCAGTTCTTC. This codes for CAISEGSATSSYNEQFF.

The rearrangement joins TRBV7-2 to TRBJ2-1; 8 nucleotides agree with TRBD2. The V and J ends lost 4 bases and 4 bases, in that order; junction bases with no gene match: 6. The CDR3 is 15 amino acids. Germline-derived CDR1 and CDR2 are SGHTA and FQGNSA. The CDR3: CASSSTSEAYNEQFF. CDR3 in DNA: TGTGCCAGCAGCTCGACTAGCGAGGCGTACAATGAGCAGTTCTTC. Together with reference TRBV7-2 and TRBJ2-1, the CDR3 gives the full variable domain: GAGVSQSPSNKVTEKGKDVELRCDPISGHTALYWYRQSLGQGLEFLIYFQGNSAPDKSGLPSDRFSAERTGGSVSTLTIQRTQQEDSAVYLCASSSTSEAYNEQFFGPGTRLTVL.